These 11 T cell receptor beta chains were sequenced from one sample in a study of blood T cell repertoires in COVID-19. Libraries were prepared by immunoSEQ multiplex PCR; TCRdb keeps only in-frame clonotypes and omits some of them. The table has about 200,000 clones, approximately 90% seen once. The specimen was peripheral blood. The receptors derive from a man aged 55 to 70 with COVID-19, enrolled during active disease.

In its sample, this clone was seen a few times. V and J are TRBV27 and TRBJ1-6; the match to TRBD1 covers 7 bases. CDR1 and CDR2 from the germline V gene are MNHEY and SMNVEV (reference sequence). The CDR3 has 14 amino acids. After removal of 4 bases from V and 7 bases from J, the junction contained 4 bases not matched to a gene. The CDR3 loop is CASSSGQRNSPLHF. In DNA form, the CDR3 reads TGTGCCAGCAGTTCGGGACAGAGGAATTCACCCCTCCACTTT.

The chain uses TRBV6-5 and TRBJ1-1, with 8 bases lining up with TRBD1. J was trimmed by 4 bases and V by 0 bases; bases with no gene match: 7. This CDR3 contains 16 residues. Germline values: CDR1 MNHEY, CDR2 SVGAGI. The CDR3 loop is CASSYSGQGAFTEAFF. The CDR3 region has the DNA TGTGCCAGCAGTTACTCGGGGCAGGGGGCCTTCACTGAAGCTTTCTTT.

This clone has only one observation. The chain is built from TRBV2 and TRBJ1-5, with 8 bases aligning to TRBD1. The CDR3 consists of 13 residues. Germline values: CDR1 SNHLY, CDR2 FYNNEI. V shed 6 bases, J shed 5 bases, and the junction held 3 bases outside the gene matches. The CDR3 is CASRLTGDQPQHF. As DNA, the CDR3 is TGTGCCAGCAGACTGACAGGGGATCAGCCCCAGCATTTT.

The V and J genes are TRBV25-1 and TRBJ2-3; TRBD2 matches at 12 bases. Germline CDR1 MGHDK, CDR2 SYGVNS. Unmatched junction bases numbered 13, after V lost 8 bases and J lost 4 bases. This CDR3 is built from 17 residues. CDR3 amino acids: CASRPGGASGGADTQYF. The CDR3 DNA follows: TGTGCCAGCCGCCCTGGGGGGGCTAGCGGGGGGGCAGATACGCAGTATTTT.

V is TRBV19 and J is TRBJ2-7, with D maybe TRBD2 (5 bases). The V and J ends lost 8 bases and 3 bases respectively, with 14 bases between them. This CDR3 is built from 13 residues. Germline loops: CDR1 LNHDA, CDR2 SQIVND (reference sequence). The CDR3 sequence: CASSPVGVYEQYF. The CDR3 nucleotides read TGTGCCAGTTCCCCCGTCGGGGTCTACGAGCAGTACTTC.

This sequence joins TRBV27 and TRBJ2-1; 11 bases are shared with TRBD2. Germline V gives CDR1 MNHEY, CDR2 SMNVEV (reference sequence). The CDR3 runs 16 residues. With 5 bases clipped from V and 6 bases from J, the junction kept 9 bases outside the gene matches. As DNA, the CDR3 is TGTGCCAGCAGTCCGATAACTAGCGGGAGTACCAATGAGCAGTTCTTC. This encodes CASSPITSGSTNEQFF.

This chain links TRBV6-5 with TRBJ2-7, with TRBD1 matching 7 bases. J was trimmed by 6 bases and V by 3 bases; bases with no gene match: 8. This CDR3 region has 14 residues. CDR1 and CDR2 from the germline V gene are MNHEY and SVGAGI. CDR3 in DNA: TGTGCCAGCAGTTATGGCAGGGGGATCGGCGAGCAGTACTTC. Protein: CASSYGRGIGEQYF.

CDR3 DNA sequence: TGCGCCAGCAGCTTCGGGATCACCCCCACTGAAGCTTTCTTT. Translated, it gives CASSFGITPTEAFF. The chain joins TRBV5-1 to TRBJ1-1; no firm D call. CDR1 and CDR2 (germline): SGHRS, YFSETQ. The germline V and J ends were trimmed by 2 bases and 4 bases, with 12 bases remaining between them. The CDR3 contains 14 residues.

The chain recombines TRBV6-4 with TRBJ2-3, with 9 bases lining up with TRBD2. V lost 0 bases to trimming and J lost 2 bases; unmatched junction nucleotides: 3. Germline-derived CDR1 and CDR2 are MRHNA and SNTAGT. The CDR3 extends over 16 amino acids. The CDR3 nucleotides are TGTGCCAGCAGTGACTCGGCGGGAGGGGTCACAGATACGCAGTATTTT. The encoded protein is CASSDSAGGVTDTQYF.

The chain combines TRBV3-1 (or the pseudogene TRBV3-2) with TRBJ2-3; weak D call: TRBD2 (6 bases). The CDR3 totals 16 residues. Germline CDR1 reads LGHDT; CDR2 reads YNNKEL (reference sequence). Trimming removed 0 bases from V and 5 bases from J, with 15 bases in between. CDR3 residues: CASSQEAAGKKDTQYF. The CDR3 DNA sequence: TGTGCCAGCAGCCAAGAGGCGGCGGGAAAAAAAGATACGCAGTATTTT.

The CDR3 here is CASSPYRDTSGNTIYF. CDR3 bases: TGTGCCAGCTCACCGTACCGGGACACCTCTGGAAACACCATATATTTT. The chain employs TRBV18 and TRBJ1-3; D is possibly TRBD1 (6 bases). V was clipped by 3 bases and J by 0 bases, with 12 bases between them. The CDR3 consists of 16 residues. The germline V gene encodes CDR1 KGHSH and CDR2 LQKENI.